This passage covers 3 T cell receptor beta chains from one sample sequenced in a study of glioma-infiltrating T cells. Using RNA template, CDR3s of TCR alpha and beta were amplified with iRepertoire arm-PCR. One entry per CDR3 protein results from TCRdb running MiXCR on the multiplex PCR reads. The data hold 300,000 to 450,000 distinct CDR3 sequences, with 35% to 45% observed a single time. Sequenced input: glioma tissue, nonneoplastic brain tissue, or PBMCs (not recorded which). Source of these receptors: a human donor with low-grade glioma or glioblastoma, undergoing nonglioma brain surgery, or in good health (not recorded which).

This clonotype is a singleton in its sample. A much larger clone is a single base away; this may be a read error. This chain links TRBV7-2 with TRBJ2-3; weak D call: TRBD1 (5 bases). CDR3 size: 13 residues. Germline loops: CDR1 SGHTA, CDR2 FQGNSA. CDR3 region: CASSFDPTGTQYF. CDR3 nucleotides: TGTGCCAGCAGCTTCGATCCCACAGGTACGCAGTATTTT. The variable domain in full, with the rest retrieved from reference TRBV7-2 and TRBJ2-3, is GAGVSQSPSNKVTEKGKDVELRCDPISGHTALYWYRQSLGQGLEFLIYFQGNSAPDKSGLPSDRFSAERTGGSVSTLTIQRTQQEDSAVYLCASSFDPTGTQYFGPGTRLTVL.

CDR3 sequence (DNA): TGTGCCAGCAGCTTAGGCAGGCCCCGGGTCTATGGCTACACCTTC. Protein product: CASSLGRPRVYGYTF. This chain uses TRBV7-2 with TRBJ1-2; D is ambiguous. CDR3 length: 15 amino acids. V was trimmed by 1 base and J by 4 bases, leaving 13 bases between them. Germline V gene lookup returns CDR1 SGHTA and CDR2 FQGNSA.

This clonotype was seen just once. This could be a read error, since a much larger clone is one nucleotide away. DNA of the CDR3: TGCAGTGCTAGGGGGCAGATGAACACTGAAGCTTTCTTT. Amino acids: CSARGQMNTEAFF. The chain couples TRBV20-1 to TRBJ1-1; tentatively, D is TRBD1 (5 bases). This CDR3 is 13 amino acids long. Trimming shortened V by 3 bases and J by 0 bases, and 8 bases separated the two germline ends. From germline, CDR1 is DFQATT and CDR2 SNEGSKA (reference sequence).